This section outlines one TCR beta chain sequence together with its context. Antigen unknown. Clones were sequenced by immunoSEQ multiplex PCR, and TCRdb holds only the in-frame ones, with some missing. The sample shows more than 2 million clones, approximately 92% of them seen only once. The source of the sample is a study of shared clonotypes between healthy human individuals. CD45RO-negative, CCR7-positively selected cells formed the naive CD8 fraction, excluding terminally differentiated effector memory CD45RA+ cells. General study points: Investigators expected sequencing depth to affect clonotype sharing among donors. Large sequencing depth failed to make sorted-subset sequencing complete, rarefaction showed. The four-donor shared clonotypes exceeded non-shared clonotypes in generation probability, with non-shared ones scoring lower.

V was trimmed by 6 bases and J by 2 bases, leaving 10 bases between them. The CDR3 consists of 13 residues. The germline V gene encodes CDR1 MNHNY and CDR2 SVGAGI (reference sequence). This clonotype was obtained from a man younger than 35 in good health. Some clones in this sample may be carry-over from other donors' samples. The sequenced material came from naive CD8+ T cells from PBMCs. V gene TRBV6-6 combines with J gene TRBJ2-5; D is unresolved. CDR3 amino acids: CASSYGQQETQYF. DNA of the CDR3: TGTGCCAGCAGCTACGGGCAGCAAGAGACCCAGTACTTC.